The source of this T cell receptor beta chain is a study of control samples from healthy donors and cancer patients. Here immunoSEQ multiplex PCR was the method, and the copy in TCRdb shows in-frame clones only, minus some. The table has some 100,000 clones, 75% to 85% seen once; the top ten hold roughly a tenth. Germline assignment: CDR1 SGHTA and CDR2 FQGNSA. The length of the CDR3 is 15 residues. Trimming left V 5 bases short and J 2 bases short, with 12 bases between. The V and J genes are TRBV7-2 and TRBJ2-2, with a weak D call TRBD2 (6 bases). The sequenced sample consisted of blood. This sequence originates from a woman younger than 45 in good health. The CDR3 coding sequence is TGTGCCAGCAGCCAAACTAGCCTCAACACCGGGGAGCTGTTTTTT. Its translation is CASSQTSLNTGELFF.